The 8 T cell receptor beta chains below all came from one sample that was sequenced in a study of T cell changes during pregnancy in multiple sclerosis. TCRdb's copy holds only in-frame clones and misses some; the assay was immunoSEQ multiplex PCR. Of about 68,000 clones listed, under 95% are singletons. Source: peripheral blood, taken in the second trimester of pregnancy. The receptors were sampled from a female donor with multiple sclerosis, enrolled in a pregnancy study.

This clone was seen only once. V gene TRBV19 combines with J gene TRBJ2-1; 8 bases align to TRBD2. V lost 6 bases to trimming and J lost 5 bases; unmatched junction nucleotides: 3. Germline-derived CDR1 and CDR2 are LNHDA and SQIVND (reference sequence). The CDR3 has 13 amino acids. In DNA, the CDR3 is TGTGCCAGTAGACTAGCGGAAAACAATGAGCAGTTCTTC. As protein: CASRLAENNEQFF.

The J gene is TRBJ2-2, the V gene TRBV25-1; 9 bases line up with TRBD2. CDR1 is MGHDK, CDR2 SYGVNS, per germline. V lost 5 bases and J lost 8; bases outside the gene matches: 6. The CDR3 is made up of 14 amino acids. The CDR3 protein is CASSSLAGQGELFF. The CDR3 nucleotides are TGTGCCAGCAGTTCACTAGCGGGTCAGGGGGAGCTGTTTTTT.

The CDR3 DNA reads TGTGCCAGCAACCCTTACGGGACAAACTACGAGCAGTACTTC. It translates to CASNPYGTNYEQYF. The chain combines TRBV6-6 with TRBJ2-7, with D perhaps TRBD1 (6 bases). The CDR3 has 14 amino acids. Germline V gene sequence: CDR1 MNHNY, CDR2 SVGAGI (reference sequence). The V end was cut by 7 bases, the J end by 3 bases, with 16 bases between.

The chain couples TRBV6-5 to TRBJ2-5, with a weak D call TRBD2 (6 bases). The CDR3 consists of 14 residues. Trimming took 2 bases from V and 2 from J, leaving 9 bases between them. In germline, CDR1 is MNHEY, CDR2 SVGAGI. This CDR3 reads CASSYPGRQETQYF. CDR3 sequence (DNA): TGTGCCAGCAGTTACCCAGGGAGGCAAGAGACCCAGTACTTC.

This sequence joins TRBV18 and TRBJ1-1; TRBD1 agrees at 8 bases. The CDR3 spans 14 residues. CDR1 and CDR2 from the germline V gene are KGHSH and LQKENI. J was trimmed by 4 bases and V by 3 bases; bases with no gene match: 4. CDR3 sequence: CASSPPGGFTEAFF. In nucleotides, the CDR3 is TGTGCCAGCTCACCTCCAGGGGGCTTCACTGAAGCTTTCTTT.

The chain employs TRBV25-1 and TRBJ2-7, with TRBD1 as a possible D gene (5 bases). The length of the CDR3 is 11 residues. Trimming stripped 5 bases from V and 7 bases from J, with 9 bases between. The germline CDR1 and CDR2 sequences are MGHDK and SYGVNS. CDR3 protein: CASSRGLEQYF. CDR3 sequence (DNA): TGTGCCAGCAGTAGGGGTCTTGAGCAGTACTTC.

This chain uses TRBV11-3 with TRBJ2-5; TRBD2 matches at 10 bases. The CDR3 totals 16 residues. CDR1 and CDR2 from the germline V gene are SGHNT and YENEEA. J was trimmed by 1 base and V by 5 bases; bases with no gene match: 7. CDR3 coding DNA: TGTGCCAGCAGCCTATCTAGCGGGGGTTCCCAAGAGACCCAGTACTTC. This gives the protein CASSLSSGGSQETQYF.

This clone appeared once. The chain has TRBV6-4 and TRBJ2-3, with TRBD2 matching 7 bases. From germline, CDR1 is MRHNA and CDR2 SNTAGT. The CDR3 has 15 residues. The junction had 4 bases not matched to a gene; V was cut back by 0 bases and J by 4 bases. CDR3 residues: CASSDSGGSADTQYF. CDR3 DNA: TGTGCCAGCAGTGACTCCGGGGGGAGCGCAGATACGCAGTATTTT.